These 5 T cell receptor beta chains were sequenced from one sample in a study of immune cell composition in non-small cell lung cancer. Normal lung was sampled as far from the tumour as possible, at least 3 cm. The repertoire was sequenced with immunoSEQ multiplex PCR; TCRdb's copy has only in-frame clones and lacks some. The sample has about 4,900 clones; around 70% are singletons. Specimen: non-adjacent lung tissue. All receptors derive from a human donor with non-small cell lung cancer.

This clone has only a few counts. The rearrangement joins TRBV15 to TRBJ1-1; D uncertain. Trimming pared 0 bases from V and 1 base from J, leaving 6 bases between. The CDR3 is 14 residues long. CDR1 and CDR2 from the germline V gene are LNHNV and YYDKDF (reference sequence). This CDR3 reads CATSREGRNTEAFF. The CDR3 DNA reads TGTGCCACCAGCAGAGAAGGGAGGAACACTGAAGCTTTCTTT.

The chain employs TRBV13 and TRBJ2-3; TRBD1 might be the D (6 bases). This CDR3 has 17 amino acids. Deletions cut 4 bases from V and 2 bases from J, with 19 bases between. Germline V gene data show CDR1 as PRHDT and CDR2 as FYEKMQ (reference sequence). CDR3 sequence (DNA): TGTGCCAGCAGCTCAGCCAGAAGTGGACAGAACACAGATACGCAGTATTTT. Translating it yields CASSSARSGQNTDTQYF.

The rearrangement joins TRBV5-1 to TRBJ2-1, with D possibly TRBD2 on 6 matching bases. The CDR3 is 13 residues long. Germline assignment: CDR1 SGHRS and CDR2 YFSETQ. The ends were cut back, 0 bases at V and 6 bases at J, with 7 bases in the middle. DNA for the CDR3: TGCGCCAGCAGCTTGGTAGCGGTCAATGAGCAGTTCTTC. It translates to CASSLVAVNEQFF. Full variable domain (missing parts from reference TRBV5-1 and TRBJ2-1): KAGVTQTPRYLIKTRGQQVTLSCSPISGHRSVSWYQQTPGQGLQFLFEYFSETQRNKGNFPGRFSGRQFSNSRSEMNVSTLELGDSALYLCASSLVAVNEQFFGPGTRLTVL.

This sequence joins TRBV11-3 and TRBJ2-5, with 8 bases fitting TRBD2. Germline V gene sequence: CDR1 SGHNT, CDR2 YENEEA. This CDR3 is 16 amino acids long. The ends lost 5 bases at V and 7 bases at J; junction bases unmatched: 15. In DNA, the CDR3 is TGTGCCAGCAGCATTTCTAGCGGGCCCCATGAGGGGACCCAGTACTTC. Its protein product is CASSISSGPHEGTQYF.

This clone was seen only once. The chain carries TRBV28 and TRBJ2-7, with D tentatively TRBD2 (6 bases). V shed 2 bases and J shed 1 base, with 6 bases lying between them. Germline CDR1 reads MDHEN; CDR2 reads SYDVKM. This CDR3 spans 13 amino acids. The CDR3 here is CASSLGTSYEQYF. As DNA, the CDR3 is TGTGCCAGCAGTTTAGGGACTTCCTACGAGCAGTACTTC.